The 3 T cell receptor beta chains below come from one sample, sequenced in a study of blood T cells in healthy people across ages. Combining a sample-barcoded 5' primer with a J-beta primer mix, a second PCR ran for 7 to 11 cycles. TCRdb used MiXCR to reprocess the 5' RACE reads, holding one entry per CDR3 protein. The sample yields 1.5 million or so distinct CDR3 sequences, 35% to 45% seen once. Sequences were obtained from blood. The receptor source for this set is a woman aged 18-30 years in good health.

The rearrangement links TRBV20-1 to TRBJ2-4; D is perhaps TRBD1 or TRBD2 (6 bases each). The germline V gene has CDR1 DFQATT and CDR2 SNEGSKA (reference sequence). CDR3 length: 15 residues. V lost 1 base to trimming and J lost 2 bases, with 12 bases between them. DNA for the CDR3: TGCAGTGCTAGAGGTGACGGGGGCACCAAAAACATTCAGTACTTC. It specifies CSARGDGGTKNIQYF.

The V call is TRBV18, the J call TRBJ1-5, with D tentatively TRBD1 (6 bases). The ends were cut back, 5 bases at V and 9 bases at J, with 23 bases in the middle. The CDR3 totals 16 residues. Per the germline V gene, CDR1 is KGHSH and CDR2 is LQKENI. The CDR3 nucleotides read TGTGCCAGCTCATCGAATGTTCAGGGGACCGTGGGGCCCCAGCATTTT. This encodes CASSSNVQGTVGPQHF.

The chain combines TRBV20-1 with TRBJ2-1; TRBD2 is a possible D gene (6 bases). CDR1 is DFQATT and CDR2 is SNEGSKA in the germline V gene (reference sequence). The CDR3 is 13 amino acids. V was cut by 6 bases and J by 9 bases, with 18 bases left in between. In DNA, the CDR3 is TGCAGTGCCAGGCGGCCTAGCGCGCTTGAGCAGTTCTTC. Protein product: CSARRPSALEQFF.